The following is a T cell receptor (beta chain) sequence with its context. Its antigen is as yet unknown. This sample stems from a study of vaccination and CD4 T cells after COVID-19. The V gene's germline CDR1 is SGDLS and CDR2 YYNGEE. Deletions cut 0 bases from V and 3 bases from J, with 6 bases between. CDR3 length: 14 amino acids. The treatment here: roughly 10-day PBMC culture with coronavirus spike peptide pools or control peptides (ViraFEST assay). Sequencing of DNA taken from cultured CD4+ T cells relied on the Oncomine TCR Beta short-read assay. Each CDR3 protein gets one entry after TCRdb re-called the PCR reads with MiXCR. The sample gives about 12,000 distinct CDR3 sequences, about 31% of which show up once; less than 15% is in the top ten.

The source is a human donor who had recovered from COVID-19. Sequencing was performed on CD4+ T cells from blood, cultured in vitro, taken after SARS-CoV-2 vaccination. V is TRBV9 and J is TRBJ2-2; D unclear. This CDR3 is CASSVVPDTGELFF. The CDR3 coding sequence is TGTGCCAGCAGCGTAGTTCCGGACACCGGGGAGCTGTTTTTT.